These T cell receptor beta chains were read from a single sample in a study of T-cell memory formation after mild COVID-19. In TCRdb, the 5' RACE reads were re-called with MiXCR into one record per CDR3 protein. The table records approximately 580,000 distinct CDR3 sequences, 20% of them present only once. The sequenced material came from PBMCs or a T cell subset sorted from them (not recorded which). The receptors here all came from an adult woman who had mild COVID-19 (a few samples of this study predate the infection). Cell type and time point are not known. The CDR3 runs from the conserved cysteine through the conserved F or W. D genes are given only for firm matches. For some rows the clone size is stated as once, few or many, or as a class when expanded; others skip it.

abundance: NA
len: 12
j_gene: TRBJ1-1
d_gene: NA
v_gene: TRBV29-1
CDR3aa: CSLRDGGAEAFF
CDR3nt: TGCAGCCTTAGGGACGGCGGGGCTGAAGCTTTCTTT

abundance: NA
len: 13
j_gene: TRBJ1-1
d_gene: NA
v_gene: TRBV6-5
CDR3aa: CASSLTPVTEAFF
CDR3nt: TGTGCCAGCAGTTTAACCCCGGTCACTGAAGCTTTCTTT

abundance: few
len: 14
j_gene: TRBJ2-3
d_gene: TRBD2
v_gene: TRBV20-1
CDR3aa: CSASTAGETYTQYF
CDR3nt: TGCAGTGCTAGTACAGCGGGGGAAACATATACGCAGTATTTT

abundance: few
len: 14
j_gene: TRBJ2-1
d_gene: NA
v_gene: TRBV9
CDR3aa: CASSVSGGDSEQFF
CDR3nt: TGTGCCAGCAGCGTATCAGGGGGGGATAGTGAGCAGTTCTTC

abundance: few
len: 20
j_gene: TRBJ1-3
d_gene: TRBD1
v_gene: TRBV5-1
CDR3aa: CASSLTRSGTGHTSGNTIYF
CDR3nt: TGCGCCAGCAGCTTGACGAGATCTGGGACAGGGCATACCTCTGGAAACACCATATATTTT

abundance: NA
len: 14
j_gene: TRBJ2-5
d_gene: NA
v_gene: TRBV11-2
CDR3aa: CASSLVWGEETQYF
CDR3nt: TGTGCCAGCAGCTTAGTCTGGGGAGAAGAGACCCAGTACTTC

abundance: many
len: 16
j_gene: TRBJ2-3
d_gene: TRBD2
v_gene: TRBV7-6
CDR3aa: CASSLRGAGVTDTQYF
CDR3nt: TGTGCCAGCAGCTTAAGGGGCGCGGGGGTGACAGATACGCAGTATTTT

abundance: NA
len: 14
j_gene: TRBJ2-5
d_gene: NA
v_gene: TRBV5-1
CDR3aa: CASSWTTYQETQYF
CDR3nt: TGCGCCAGCAGCTGGACGACTTATCAAGAGACCCAGTACTTC

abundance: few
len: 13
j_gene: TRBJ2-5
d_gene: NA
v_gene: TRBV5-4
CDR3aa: CASSFFSGETQYF
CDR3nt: TGTGCCAGCAGCTTCTTCAGCGGAGAGACCCAGTACTTC

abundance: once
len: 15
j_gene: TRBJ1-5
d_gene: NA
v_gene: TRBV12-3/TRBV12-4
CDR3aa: CASSQQDSREQPQHF
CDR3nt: TGTGCCAGCAGCCAACAAGACAGTCGGGAGCAGCCCCAGCATTTT

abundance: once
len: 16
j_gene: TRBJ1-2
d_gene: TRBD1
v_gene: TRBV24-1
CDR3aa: CATSDSQTGALYGYTF
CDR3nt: TGTGCCACCAGTGACTCCCAGACAGGGGCCCTCTATGGCTACACCTTC

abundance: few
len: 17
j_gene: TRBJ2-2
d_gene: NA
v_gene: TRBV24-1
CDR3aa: CATSDLGELGQSGELFF
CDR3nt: TGTGCCACCAGTGATTTGGGAGAGTTGGGACAATCCGGGGAGCTGTTTTTT

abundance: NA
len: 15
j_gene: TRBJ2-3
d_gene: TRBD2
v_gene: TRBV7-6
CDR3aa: CASRTGLASTDTQYF
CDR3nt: TGTGCCAGCAGAACTGGACTAGCGAGCACAGATACGCAGTATTTT

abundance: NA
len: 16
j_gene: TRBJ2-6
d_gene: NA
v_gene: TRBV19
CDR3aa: CASTTSVRAGANVLTF
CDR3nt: TGTGCCAGTACAACCTCCGTAAGGGCTGGGGCCAACGTCCTGACTTTC

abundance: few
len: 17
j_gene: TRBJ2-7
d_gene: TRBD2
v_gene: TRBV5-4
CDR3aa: CASSFLRTSGTTDEQYF
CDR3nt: TGTGCCAGCAGCTTCCTCCGGACTAGCGGGACTACCGACGAGCAGTACTTC

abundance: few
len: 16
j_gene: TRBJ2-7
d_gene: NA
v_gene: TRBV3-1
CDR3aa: CASSQSTAGRAYEQYF
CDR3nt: TGTGCCAGCAGCCAATCGACCGCGGGCCGAGCTTACGAGCAGTACTTC

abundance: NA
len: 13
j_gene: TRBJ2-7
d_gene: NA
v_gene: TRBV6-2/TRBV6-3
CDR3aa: CASREPLSYEQYF
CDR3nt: TGTGCCAGCAGGGAGCCACTGTCCTACGAGCAGTACTTC

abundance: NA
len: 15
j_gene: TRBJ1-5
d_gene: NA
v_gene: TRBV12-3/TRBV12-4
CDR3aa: CASSFVGYSNQPQHF
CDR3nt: TGTGCCAGCAGTTTTGTAGGATATAGCAATCAGCCCCAGCATTTT

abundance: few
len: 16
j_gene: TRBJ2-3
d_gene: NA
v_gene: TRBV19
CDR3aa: CASSSWDSTSTDTQYF
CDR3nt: TGTGCCAGTAGTTCCTGGGACTCTACTAGCACAGATACGCAGTATTTT

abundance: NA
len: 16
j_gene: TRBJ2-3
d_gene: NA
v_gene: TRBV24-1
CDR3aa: CATSDYSRDFTDTKYF
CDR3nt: TGTGCCACCAGTGACTACTCCCGGGACTTCACAGATACGAAGTATTTT

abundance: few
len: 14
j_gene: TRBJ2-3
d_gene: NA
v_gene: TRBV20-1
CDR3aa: CSARVEAHTDTQYF
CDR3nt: TGCAGTGCTAGAGTGGAAGCCCACACAGATACGCAGTATTTT

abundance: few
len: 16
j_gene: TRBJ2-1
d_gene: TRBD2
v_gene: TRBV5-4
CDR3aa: CASSFLGLAGINEQFF
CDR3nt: TGTGCCAGCAGCTTCCTGGGACTAGCGGGCATCAATGAGCAGTTCTTC

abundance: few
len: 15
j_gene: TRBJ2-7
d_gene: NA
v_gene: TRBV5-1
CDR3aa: CASSRDVNKFYEQYF
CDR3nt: TGCGCCAGCTCCCGGGACGTAAATAAATTCTACGAGCAGTACTTC

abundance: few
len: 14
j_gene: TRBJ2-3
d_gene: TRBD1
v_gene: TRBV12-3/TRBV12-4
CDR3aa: CASSVDRGLDTQYF
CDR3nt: TGTGCCAGCAGCGTGGACAGGGGGCTAGATACGCAGTATTTT

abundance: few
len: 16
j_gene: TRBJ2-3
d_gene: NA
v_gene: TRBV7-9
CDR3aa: CASSLRGLGGTDTQYF
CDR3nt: TGTGCCAGCAGCTTAAGAGGTCTAGGCGGCACAGATACGCAGTATTTT

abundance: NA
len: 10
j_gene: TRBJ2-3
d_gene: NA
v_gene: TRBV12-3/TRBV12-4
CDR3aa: CASGFTPQYF
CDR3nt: TGTGCCAGCGGTTTCACCCCGCAGTATTTT

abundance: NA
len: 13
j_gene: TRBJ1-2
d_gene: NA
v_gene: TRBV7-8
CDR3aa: CASSLSGTNGYTF
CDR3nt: TGTGCCAGCAGCTTGTCAGGGACAAATGGCTACACCTTC

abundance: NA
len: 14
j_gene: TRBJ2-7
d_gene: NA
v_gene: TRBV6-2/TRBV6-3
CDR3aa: CASSPVWSSYEQYF
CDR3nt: TGTGCCAGCAGCCCCGTTTGGAGCTCCTACGAGCAGTACTTC

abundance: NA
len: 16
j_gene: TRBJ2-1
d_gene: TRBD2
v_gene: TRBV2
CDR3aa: CASTPGGQGRGNEQFF
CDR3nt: TGTGCCAGCACCCCGGGGGGGCAAGGACGGGGTAATGAGCAGTTCTTC

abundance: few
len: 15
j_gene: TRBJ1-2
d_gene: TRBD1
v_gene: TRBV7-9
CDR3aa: CASSLERDRAYGYTF
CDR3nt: TGTGCCAGCAGCTTAGAGAGGGACAGAGCCTATGGCTACACCTTC

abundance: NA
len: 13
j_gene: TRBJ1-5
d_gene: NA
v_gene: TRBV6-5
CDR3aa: CASSRRTNQPQHF
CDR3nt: TGTGCCAGCAGTCGACGGACCAATCAGCCCCAGCATTTT

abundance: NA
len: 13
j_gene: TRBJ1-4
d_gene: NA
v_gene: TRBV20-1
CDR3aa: CSARSIAGEKLFF
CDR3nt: TGCAGTGCTAGGAGCATAGCAGGGGAAAAACTGTTTTTT

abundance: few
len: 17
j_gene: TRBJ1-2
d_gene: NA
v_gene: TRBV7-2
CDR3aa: CASSLVGSAGLNYGYTF
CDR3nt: TGTGCCAGCAGCTTAGTAGGGAGTGCGGGACTGAACTATGGCTACACCTTC

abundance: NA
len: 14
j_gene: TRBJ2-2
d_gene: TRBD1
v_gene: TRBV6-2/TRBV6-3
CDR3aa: CASSYLRGLEELFF
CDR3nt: TGTGCCAGCAGTTACCTCAGGGGGCTGGAGGAGCTGTTTTTT

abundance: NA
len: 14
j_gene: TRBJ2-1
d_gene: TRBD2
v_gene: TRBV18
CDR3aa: CASSPQREGSEQFF
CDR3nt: TGTGCCAGCTCACCACAGCGGGAGGGCTCTGAGCAGTTCTTC

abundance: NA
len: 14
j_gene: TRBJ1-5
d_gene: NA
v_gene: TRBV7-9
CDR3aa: CASSSRTVGQPQHF
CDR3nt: TGTGCCAGCAGCTCCCGGACAGTAGGTCAGCCCCAGCATTTT

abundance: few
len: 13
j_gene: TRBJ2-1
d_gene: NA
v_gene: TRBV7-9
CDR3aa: CASSSPGLKGQFF
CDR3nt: TGTGCCAGCAGCTCGCCGGGCCTCAAGGGGCAGTTCTTC

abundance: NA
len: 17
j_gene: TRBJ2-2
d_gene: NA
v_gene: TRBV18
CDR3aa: CASSPPTGLLTTGELFF
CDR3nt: TGTGCCAGCTCACCACCGACGGGACTCCTGACCACCGGGGAGCTGTTTTTT

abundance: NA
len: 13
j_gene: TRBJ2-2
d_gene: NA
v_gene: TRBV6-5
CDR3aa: CASRIDRTGELFF
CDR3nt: TGTGCCAGCAGGATTGACAGAACCGGGGAGCTGTTTTTT

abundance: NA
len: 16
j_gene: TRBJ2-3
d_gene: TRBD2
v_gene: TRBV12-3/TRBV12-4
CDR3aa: CASSWASGITRGTQYF
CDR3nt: TGTGCCAGCAGTTGGGCTAGCGGGATTACCCGGGGTACGCAGTATTTT

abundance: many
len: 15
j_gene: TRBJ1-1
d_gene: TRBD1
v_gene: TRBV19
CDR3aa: CASSIIQGAGTEAFF
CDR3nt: TGTGCCAGTAGTATAATACAGGGGGCGGGAACTGAAGCTTTCTTT

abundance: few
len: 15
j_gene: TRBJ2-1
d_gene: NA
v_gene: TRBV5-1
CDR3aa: CASSFGQVGFNEQFF
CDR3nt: TGCGCCAGCAGCTTTGGCCAGGTGGGGTTCAATGAGCAGTTCTTC

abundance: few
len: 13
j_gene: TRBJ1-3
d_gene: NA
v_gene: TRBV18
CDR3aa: CASSQTGGNTIYF
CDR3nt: TGTGCCAGCTCACAGACCGGTGGAAACACCATATATTTT

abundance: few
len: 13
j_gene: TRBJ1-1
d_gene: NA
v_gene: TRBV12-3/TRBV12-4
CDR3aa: CASTPIAVTEAFF
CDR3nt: TGTGCCAGCACCCCAATAGCGGTCACTGAAGCTTTCTTT

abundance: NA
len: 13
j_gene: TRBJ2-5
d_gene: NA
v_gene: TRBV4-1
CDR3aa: CASSELGFETQYF
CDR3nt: TGCGCCAGCAGTGAATTAGGGTTTGAGACCCAGTACTTC

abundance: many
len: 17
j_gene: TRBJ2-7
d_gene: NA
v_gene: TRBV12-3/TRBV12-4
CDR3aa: CASSSPGLPGRRREQYF
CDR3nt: TGTGCCAGCAGTTCCCCAGGACTACCCGGACGAAGGCGAGAGCAGTACTTC

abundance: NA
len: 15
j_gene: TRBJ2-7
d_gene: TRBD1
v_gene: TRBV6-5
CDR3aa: CASSRSQGVFYEQYF
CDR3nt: TGTGCCAGCAGTAGAAGCCAGGGGGTATTCTACGAGCAGTACTTC

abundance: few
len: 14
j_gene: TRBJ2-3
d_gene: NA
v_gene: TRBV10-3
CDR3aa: CATRPGAGTDTQYF
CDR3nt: TGTGCCACCCGACCGGGTGCCGGCACAGATACGCAGTATTTT

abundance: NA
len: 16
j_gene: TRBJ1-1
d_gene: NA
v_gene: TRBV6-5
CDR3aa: CASSYSSFRGYTEAFF
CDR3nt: TGTGCCAGCAGTTACTCGAGTTTCCGGGGGTACACTGAAGCTTTCTTT

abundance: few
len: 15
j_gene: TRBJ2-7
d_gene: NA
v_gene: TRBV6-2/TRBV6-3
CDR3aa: CASSYAGTTIYEQYF
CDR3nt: TGTGCCAGCAGTTACGCCGGGACAACTATCTACGAGCAGTACTTC

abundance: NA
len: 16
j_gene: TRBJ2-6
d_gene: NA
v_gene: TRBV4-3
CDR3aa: CASSQVWASGANVLTF
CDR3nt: TGCGCCAGCAGCCAAGTTTGGGCATCTGGGGCCAACGTCCTGACTTTC